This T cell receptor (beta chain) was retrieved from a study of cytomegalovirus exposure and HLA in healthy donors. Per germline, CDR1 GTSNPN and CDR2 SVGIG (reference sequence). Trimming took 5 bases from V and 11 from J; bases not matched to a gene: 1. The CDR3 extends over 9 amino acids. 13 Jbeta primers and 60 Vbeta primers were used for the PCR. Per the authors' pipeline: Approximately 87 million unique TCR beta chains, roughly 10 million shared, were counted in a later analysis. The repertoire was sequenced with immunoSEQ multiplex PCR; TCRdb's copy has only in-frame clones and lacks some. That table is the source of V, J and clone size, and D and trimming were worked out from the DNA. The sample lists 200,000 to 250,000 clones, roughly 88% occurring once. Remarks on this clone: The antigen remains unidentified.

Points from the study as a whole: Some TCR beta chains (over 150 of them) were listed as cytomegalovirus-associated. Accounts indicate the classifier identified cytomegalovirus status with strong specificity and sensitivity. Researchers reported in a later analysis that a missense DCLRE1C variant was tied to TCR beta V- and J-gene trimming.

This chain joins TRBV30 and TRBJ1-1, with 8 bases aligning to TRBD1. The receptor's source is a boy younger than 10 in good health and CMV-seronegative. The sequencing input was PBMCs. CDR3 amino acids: CAWDRGAFF. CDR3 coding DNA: TGTGCCTGGGACAGGGGTGCTTTCTTT.